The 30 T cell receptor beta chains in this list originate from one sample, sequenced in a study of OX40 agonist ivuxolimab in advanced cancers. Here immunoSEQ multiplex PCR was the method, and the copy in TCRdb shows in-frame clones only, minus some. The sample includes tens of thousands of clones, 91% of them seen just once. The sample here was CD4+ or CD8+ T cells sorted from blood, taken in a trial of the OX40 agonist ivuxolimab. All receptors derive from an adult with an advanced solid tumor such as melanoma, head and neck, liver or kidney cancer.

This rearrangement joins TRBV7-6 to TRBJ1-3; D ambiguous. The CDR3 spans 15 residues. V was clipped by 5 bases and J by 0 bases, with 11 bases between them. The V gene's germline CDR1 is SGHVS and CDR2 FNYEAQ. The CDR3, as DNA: TGTGCCAGCAGCCGCTGGGCCTTCTCTGGAAACACCATATATTTT. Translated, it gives CASSRWAFSGNTIYF.

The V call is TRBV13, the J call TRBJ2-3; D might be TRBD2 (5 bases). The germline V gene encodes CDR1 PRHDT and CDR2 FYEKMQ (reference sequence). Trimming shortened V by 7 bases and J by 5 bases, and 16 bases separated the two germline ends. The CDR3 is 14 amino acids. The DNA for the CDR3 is TGTGCCAGCACCGCCCGCCCCCGGGGAGATACGCAGTATTTT. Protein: CASTARPRGDTQYF.

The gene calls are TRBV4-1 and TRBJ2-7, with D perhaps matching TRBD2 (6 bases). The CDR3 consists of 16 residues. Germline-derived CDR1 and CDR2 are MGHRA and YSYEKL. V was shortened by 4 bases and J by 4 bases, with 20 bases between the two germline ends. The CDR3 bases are TGCGCCAGCAGCCTAGTGACTAGTCTGTCTTTGTACGAGCAGTACTTC. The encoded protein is CASSLVTSLSLYEQYF.

CDR3 bases: TGTGCCAGCAGCTTGGGACTAGGTAACGAGCAGTACGTC. Its protein product is CASSLGLGNEQYV. The chain uses TRBV13 and TRBJ2-7; the match to TRBD2 covers 8 bases. The CDR3 sequence is 13 residues long. V lost 3 bases to trimming and J lost 5 bases; unmatched junction nucleotides: 3. Germline V gene sequence: CDR1 PRHDT, CDR2 FYEKMQ (reference sequence).

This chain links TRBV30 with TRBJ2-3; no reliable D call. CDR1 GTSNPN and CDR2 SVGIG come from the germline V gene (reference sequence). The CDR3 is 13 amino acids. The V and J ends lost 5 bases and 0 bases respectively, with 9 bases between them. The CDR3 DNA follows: TGTGCCTGGGGATCGACTAGCACAGATACGCAGTATTTT. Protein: CAWGSTSTDTQYF.

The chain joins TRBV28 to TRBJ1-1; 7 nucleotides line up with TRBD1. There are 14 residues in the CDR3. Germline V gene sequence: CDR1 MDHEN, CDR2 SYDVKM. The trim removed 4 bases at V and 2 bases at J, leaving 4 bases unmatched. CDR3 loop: CASSWGTDNTEAFF. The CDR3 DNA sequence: TGTGCCAGCAGTTGGGGGACAGACAACACTGAAGCTTTCTTT.

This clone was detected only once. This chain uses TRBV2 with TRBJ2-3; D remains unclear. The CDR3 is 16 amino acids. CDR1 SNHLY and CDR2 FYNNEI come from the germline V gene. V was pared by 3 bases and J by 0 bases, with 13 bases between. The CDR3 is CASSEKVLASTDTQYF. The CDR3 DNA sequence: TGTGCCAGCAGTGAGAAGGTTCTTGCTAGCACAGATACGCAGTATTTT.

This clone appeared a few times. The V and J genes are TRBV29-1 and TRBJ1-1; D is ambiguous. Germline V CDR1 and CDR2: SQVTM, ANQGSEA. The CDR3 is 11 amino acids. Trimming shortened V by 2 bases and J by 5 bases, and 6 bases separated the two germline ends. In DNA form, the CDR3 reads TGCAGCGTTGAAATACGGACTGAAGCTTTCTTT. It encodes CSVEIRTEAFF.

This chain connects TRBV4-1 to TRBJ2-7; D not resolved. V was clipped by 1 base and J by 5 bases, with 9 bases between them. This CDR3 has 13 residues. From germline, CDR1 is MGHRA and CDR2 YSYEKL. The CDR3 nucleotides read TGCGCCAGCAGCCAAGTTGGTAATAACGAGCAGTACTTC. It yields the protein CASSQVGNNEQYF.

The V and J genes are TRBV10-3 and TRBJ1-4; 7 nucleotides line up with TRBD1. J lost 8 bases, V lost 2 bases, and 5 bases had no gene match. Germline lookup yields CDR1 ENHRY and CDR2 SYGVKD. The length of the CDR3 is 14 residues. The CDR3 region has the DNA TGTGCCATCAGTGAGGCGGGACAGTCAGAAAAACTGTTTTTT. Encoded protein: CAISEAGQSEKLFF.

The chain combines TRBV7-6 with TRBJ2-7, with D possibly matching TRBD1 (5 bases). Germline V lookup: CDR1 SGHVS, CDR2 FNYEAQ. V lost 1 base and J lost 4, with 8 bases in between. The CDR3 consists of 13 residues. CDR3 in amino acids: CASSLGRAYEQYF. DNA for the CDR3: TGTGCCAGCAGCTTAGGCAGGGCTTACGAGCAGTACTTC.

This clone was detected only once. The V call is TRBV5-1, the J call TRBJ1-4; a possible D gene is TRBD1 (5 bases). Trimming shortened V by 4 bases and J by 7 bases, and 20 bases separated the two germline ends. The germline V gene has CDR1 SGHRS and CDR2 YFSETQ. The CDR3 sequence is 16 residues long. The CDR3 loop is CASSPEHRGYPEKLFF. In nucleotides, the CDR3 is TGCGCCAGCAGCCCCGAACACCGGGGCTACCCTGAAAAACTGTTTTTT.

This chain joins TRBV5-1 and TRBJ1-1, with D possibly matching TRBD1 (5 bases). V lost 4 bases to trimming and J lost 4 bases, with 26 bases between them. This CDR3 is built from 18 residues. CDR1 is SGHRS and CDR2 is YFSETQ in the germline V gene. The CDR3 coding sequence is TGCGCCAGCAGCCCCCCGGGGGGACTGGGTTTGGGGACCACTGAAGCTTTCTTT. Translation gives CASSPPGGLGLGTTEAFF.

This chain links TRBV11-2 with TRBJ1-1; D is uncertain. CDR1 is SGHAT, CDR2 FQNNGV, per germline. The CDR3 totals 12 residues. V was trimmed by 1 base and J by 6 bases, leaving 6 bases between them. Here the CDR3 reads CASSLVTSEAFF. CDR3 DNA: TGTGCCAGCAGCTTAGTTACGTCTGAAGCTTTCTTT.

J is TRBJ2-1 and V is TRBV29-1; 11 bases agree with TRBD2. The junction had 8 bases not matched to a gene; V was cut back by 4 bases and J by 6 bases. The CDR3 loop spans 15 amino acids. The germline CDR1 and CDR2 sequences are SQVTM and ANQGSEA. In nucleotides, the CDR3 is TGCAGCGTTGGGTTAGCGGGGGGGCCCGTCAATGAGCAGTTCTTC. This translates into CSVGLAGGPVNEQFF.

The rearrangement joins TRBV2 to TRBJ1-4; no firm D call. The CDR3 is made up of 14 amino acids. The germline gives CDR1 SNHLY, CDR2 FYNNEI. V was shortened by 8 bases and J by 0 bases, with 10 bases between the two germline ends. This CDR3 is CASLGRTTNEKLFF. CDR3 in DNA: TGTGCCAGCCTCGGCCGAACAACTAATGAAAAACTGTTTTTT. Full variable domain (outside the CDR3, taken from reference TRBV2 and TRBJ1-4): EPEVTQTPSHQVTQMGQEVILRCVPISNHLYFYWYRQILGQKVEFLVSFYNNEISEKSEIFDDQFSVERPDGSNFTLKIRSTKLEDSAMYFCASLGRTTNEKLFFGSGTQLSVL.

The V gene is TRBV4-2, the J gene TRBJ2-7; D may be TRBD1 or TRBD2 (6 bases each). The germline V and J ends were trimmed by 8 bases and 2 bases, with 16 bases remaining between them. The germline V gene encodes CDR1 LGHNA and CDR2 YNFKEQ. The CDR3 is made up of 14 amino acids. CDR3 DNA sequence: TGTGCCAGCGGGGGGCAGGGAGAAACCTACGAGCAGTACTTC. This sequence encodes CASGGQGETYEQYF.

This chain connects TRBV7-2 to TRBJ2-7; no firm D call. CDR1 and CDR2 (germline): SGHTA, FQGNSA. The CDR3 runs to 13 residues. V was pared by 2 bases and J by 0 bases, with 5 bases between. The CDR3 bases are TGTGCCAGCAGCTTAACCCCCTCCTACGAGCAGTACTTC. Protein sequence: CASSLTPSYEQYF.

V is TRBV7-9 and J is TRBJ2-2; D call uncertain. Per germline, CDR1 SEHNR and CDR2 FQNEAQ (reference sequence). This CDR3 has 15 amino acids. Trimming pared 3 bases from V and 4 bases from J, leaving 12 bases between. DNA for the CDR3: TGTGCCAGCAGCTTGATACCCAGCCTCACCGGGGAGCTGTTTTTT. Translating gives CASSLIPSLTGELFF.

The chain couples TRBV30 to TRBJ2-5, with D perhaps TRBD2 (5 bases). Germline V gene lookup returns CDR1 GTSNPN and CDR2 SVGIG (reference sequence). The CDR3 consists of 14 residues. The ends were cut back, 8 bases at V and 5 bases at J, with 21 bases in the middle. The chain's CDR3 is CALASELGGETQYF. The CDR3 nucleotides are TGTGCCCTAGCTTCGGAACTAGGTGGGGAGACCCAGTACTTC.

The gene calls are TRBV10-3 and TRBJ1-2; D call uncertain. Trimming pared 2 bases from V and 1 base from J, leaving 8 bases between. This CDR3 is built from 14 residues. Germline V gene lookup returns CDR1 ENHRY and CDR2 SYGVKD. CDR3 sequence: CAISEAFNNYGYTF. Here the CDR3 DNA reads TGTGCCATCAGTGAGGCCTTTAATAACTATGGCTACACCTTC.

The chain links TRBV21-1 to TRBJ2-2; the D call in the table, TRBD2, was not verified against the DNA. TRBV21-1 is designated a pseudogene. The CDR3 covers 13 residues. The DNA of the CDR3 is TGTGCCAGCAGCAACAACGGAGGCGGGGAGCTGTTTTTT. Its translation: CASSNNGGGELFF.

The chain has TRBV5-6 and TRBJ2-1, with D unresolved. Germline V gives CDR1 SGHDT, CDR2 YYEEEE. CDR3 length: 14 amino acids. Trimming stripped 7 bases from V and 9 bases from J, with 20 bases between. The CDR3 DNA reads TGTGCCAGCTCCCGTCTTGCGGCGGAGATTGAGCAGTTCTTC. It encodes CASSRLAAEIEQFF.

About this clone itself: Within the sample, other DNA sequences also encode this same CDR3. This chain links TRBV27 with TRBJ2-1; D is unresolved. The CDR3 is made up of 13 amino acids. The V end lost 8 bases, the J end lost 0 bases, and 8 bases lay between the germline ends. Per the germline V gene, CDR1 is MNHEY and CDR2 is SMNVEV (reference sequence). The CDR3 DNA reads TGTGCCAGCTCCCTGAGCTCCTACAATGAGCAGTTCTTC. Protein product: CASSLSSYNEQFF.

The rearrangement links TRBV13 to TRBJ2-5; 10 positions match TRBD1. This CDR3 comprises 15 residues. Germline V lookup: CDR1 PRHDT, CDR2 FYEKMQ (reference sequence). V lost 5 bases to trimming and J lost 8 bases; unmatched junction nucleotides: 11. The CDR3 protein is CASSLTGGSEQTQYF. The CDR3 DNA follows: TGTGCCAGCAGCCTGACAGGGGGCTCCGAACAAACCCAGTACTTC.

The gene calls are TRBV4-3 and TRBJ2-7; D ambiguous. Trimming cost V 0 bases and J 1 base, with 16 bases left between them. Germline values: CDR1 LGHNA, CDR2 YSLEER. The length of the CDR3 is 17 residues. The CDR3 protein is CASSQDLLPGTSYEQYF. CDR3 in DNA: TGCGCCAGCAGCCAAGATTTACTCCCAGGTACATCCTACGAGCAGTACTTC.

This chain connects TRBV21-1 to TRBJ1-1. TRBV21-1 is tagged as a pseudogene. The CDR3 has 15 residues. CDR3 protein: CASSKSQIVNTEAFF. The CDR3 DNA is TGTGCCAGCAGCAAGTCCCAAATAGTTAACACTGAAGCTTTCTTT.

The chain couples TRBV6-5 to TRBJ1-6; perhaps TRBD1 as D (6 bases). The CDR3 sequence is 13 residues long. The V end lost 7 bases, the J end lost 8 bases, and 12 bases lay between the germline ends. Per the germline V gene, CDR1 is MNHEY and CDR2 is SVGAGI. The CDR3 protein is CASTIQGDSPLHF. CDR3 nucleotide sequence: TGTGCCAGCACCATACAGGGAGATTCACCCCTCCACTTT.

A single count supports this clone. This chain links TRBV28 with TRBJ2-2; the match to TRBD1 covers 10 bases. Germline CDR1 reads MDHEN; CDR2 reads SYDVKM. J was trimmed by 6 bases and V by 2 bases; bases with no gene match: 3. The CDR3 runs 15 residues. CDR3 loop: CASSLTGTGAGELFF. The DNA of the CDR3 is TGTGCCAGCAGTTTAACCGGGACAGGGGCCGGGGAGCTGTTTTTT.

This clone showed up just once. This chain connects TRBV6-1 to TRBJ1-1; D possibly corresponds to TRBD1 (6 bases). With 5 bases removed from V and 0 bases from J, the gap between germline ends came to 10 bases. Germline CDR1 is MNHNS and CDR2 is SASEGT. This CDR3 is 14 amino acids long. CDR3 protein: CASSLDRMNTEAFF. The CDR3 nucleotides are TGTGCCAGCAGTTTAGACAGGATGAACACTGAAGCTTTCTTT.